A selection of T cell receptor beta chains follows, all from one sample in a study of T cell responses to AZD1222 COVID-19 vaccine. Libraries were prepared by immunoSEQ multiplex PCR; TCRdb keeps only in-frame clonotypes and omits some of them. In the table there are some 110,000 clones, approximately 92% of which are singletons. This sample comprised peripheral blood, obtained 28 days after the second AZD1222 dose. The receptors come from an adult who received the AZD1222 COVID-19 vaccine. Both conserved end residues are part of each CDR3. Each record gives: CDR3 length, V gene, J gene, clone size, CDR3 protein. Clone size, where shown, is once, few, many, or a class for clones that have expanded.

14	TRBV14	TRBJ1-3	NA	CASSSQSSGNTIYF
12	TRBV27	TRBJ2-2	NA	CASSANTGELFF
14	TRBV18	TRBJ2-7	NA	CASSPAVISYEQYF
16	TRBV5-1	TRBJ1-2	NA	CASSPEMTGGSGGYTF
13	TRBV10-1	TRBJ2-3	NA	CASSYPGTDTQYF
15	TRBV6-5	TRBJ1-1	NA	CASSYRSGANSEAFF
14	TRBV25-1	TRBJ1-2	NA	CASSVGLKNYGYTF
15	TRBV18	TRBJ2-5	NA	CASSPLMGSLETQYF
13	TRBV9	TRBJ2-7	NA	CASSPSALYEQYF
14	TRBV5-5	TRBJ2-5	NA	CASSSWVSQETQYF
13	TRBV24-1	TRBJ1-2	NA	CATSDLPSGGYTF
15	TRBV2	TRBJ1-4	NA	CASSEVHSGNEKLFF
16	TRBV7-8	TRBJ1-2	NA	CASSLGGAAGGYGYTF
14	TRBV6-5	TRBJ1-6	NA	CASSYSSIPEPLHF
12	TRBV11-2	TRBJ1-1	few	CASSLAGTEAFF
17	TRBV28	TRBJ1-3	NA	CASSSPLVSPSGNTIYF
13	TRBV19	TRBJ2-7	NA	CASSLGRSYEQYF
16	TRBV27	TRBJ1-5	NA	CASSDRGPNSNQPQHF
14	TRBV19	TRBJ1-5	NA	CASSNNRDVQPQHF
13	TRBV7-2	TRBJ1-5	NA	CASSKDRGQPQHF
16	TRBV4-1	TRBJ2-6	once	CASSGDRGVGANVLTF
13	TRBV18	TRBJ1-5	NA	CASSPQDSQPQHF
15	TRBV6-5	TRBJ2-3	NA	CASRRDLTEQDTQYF
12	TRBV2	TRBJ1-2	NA	CASRTGMSLYTF
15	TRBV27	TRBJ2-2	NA	CASSLESVPRGELFF
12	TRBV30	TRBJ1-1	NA	CAHGRGNTEAFF
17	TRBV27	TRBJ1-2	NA	CASSLSPREGGVYGYTF